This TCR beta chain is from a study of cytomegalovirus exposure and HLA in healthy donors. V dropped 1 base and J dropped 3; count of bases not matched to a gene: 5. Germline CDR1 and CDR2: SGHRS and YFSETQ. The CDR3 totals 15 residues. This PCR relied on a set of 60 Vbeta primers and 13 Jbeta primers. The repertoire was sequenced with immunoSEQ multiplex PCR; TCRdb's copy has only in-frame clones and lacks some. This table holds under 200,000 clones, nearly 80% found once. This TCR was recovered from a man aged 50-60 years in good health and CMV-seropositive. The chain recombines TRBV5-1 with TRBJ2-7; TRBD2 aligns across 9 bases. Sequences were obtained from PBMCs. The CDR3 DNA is TGCGCCAGCAGCTTGCTGCCTAGCGGGGACTACGAGCAGTACGTC. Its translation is CASSLLPSGDYEQYV.